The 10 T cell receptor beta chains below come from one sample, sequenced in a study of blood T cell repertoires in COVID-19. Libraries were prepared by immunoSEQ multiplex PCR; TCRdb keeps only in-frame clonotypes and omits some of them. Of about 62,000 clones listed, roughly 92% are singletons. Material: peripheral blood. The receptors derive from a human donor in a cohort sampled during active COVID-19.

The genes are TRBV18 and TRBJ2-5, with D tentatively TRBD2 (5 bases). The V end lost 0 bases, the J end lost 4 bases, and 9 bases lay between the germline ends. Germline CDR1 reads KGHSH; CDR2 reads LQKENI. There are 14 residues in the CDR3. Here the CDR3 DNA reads TGTGCCAGCTCACCACCCCGGGGATCAGAGACCCAGTACTTC. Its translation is CASSPPRGSETQYF.

The CDR3 sequence: CASSQVGGQLLETQYF. The CDR3 DNA reads TGTGCCAGCAGCCAAGTCGGAGGGCAGCTCCTGGAGACCCAGTACTTC. This chain uses TRBV4-2 with TRBJ2-5; D may be TRBD2 (6 bases). V dropped 1 base and J dropped 5 bases, with 17 bases sitting between them. The CDR3 sequence is 16 residues long. The V gene's germline CDR1 is LGHNA and CDR2 YNFKEQ.

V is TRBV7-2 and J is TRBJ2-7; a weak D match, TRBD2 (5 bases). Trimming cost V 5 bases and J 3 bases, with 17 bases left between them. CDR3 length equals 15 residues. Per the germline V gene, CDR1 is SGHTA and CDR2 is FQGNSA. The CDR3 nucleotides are TGTGCCAGCAGCCCTAGGACGGACTCCTACTACGAGCAGTACTTC. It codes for CASSPRTDSYYEQYF.

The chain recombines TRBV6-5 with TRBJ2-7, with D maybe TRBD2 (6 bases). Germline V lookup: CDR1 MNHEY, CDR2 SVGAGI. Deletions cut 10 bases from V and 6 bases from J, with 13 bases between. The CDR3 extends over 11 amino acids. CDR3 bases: TGTGCCACCTCCGGAGGGTCCGAGCAGTACTTC. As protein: CATSGGSEQYF.

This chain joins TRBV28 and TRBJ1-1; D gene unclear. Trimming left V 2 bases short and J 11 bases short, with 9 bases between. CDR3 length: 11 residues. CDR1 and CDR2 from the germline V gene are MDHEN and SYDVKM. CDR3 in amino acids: CASSLKLSAFF. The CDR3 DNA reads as TGTGCCAGCAGTTTAAAACTGTCCGCTTTCTTT.

DNA of the CDR3: TGTGCCAGCAGCGACCTTGCGGCCGGGGAGCTGTTTTTT. As protein: CASSDLAAGELFF. The genes are TRBV2 and TRBJ2-2; D is unclear. The germline V and J ends were trimmed by 6 bases and 6 bases, with 11 bases remaining between them. CDR3 length equals 13 residues. Germline V gene data show CDR1 as SNHLY and CDR2 as FYNNEI.

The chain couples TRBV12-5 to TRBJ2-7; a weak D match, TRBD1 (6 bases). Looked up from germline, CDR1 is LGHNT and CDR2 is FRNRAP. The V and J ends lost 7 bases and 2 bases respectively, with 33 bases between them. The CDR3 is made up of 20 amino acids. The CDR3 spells CASESLRPQPDRSPAYEQYF. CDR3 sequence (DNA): TGTGCTAGTGAGAGCCTAAGACCCCAACCAGACAGGTCCCCAGCCTACGAGCAGTACTTC.

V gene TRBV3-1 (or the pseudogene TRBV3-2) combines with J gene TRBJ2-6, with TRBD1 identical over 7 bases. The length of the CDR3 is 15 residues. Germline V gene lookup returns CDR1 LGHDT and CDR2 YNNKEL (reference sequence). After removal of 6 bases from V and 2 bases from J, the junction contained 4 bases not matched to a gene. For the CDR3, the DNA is TGTGCCAGCAGGTCCGACAGGGCTGGGGCCAACGTCCTGACTTTC. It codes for CASRSDRAGANVLTF.

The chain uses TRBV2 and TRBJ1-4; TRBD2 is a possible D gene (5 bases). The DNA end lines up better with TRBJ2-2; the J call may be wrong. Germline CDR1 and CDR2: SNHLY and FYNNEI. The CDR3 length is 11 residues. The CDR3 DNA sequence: TGTGCCAGCCAAGGCGGGCGGGAGCTGTTTTTT. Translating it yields CASQGGRELFF.

The CDR3 here is CASSSDQPQHF. The DNA of the CDR3 is TGTGCCAGCAGTTCAGATCAGCCCCAGCATTTT. The genes are TRBV28 and TRBJ1-5; D gene ambiguous. Trimming removed 4 bases from V and 5 bases from J, with 3 bases in between. This CDR3 is 11 amino acids long. Germline V gives CDR1 MDHEN, CDR2 SYDVKM. The complete variable domain, with remaining parts taken from reference TRBV28 and TRBJ1-5, reads DVKVTQSSRYLVKRTGEKVFLECVQDMDHENMFWYRQDPGLGLRLIYFSYDVKMKEKGDIPEGYSVSREKKERFSLILESASTNQTSMYLCASSSDQPQHFGDGTRLSIL.